This T cell receptor (beta chain) emerged from a study of CD8 T cells in ankylosing spondylitis (TCRdb year 2017). Some background on the complete study: The study set out to find disease-linked TCR variants by profiling T cell receptor beta repertoires in ankylosing spondylitis patients and healthy donors. The full study cohort was made up of 25 ankylosing spondylitis patients and 108 healthy donors. Peripheral blood was sampled, and synovial fluid was also collected from ankylosing spondylitis patients.

V drops 3 bases and J drops 4 bases, leaving 15 bases in between. From the cysteine through the phenylalanine, the CDR3 covers 14 amino acids. Only CDR3 DNA is held: 42 bases, read in frame from base 1. From the germline V gene, CDR1 is SQVTM and CDR2 is ANQGSEA. A few counts support this clonotype. The antigen this receptor binds is unknown. No base-level quality is on record; no much larger clone is a single base apart. Sequencing took place on an Illumina HiSeq 2500. Quantitative 5'-RACE with molecular barcodes was the method used to prepare the TCR beta libraries. The original pipeline was this. A new computational method based on a probabilistic model of VDJ rearrangement was used to identify disease-linked TCR variants. Using fastp at Q25 and MiXCR, TCRdb reprocessed the public reads and kept productive beta chains. For every CDR3 protein sequence, its rows merge into one entry that carries the most common genes and DNA. Clone size and V and J calls follow TCRdb, not the original study. Counted in this sample were a few hundred thousand distinct CDR3 sequences; roughly a tenth of them appeared once. About 19% of the sample is in the top ten clones.

General conclusions and limits of the study: A CD8+ phenotype was shown by the disease-linked clones, which were found at relatively low frequencies in peripheral blood. The disease-linked clones were reported to be significantly enriched in matched synovial fluid samples from ankylosing spondylitis patients. A TCR beta motif of several highly homologous amino acid variants appeared characteristic of blood from ankylosing spondylitis patients. Some of the motif variants had been reported before in the synovial fluid and blood of reactive arthritis patients, a finding that suggests common disease-initiation mechanisms.

The sequence links TRBV29-1 to TRBJ1-1; a tentative D match to TRBD1 spans 5 bases. The sequenced material came from blood, either unsorted or a sorted T cell fraction (not recorded which). This TCR was recovered from a male donor with ankylosing spondylitis or in good health (not recorded which). The CDR3: CSVDLGPWGTEAFF. The nucleotide sequence reads TGCAGCGTTGATTTGGGGCCCTGGGGCACTGAAGCTTTCTTT. Beyond the CDR3, the reference TRBV29-1 and TRBJ1-1 genes provide the residues; the full variable domain reads: SAVISQKPSRDICQRGTSLTIQCQVDSQVTMMFWYRQQPGQSLTLIATANQGSEATYESGFVIDKFPISRPNLTFSTLTVSNMSPEDSSIYLCSVDLGPWGTEAFFGQGTRLTVV.